This is a list of T cell receptor beta chains from one sample in a study of cytomegalovirus exposure and HLA in healthy donors. The method was immunoSEQ multiplex PCR; TCRdb's version includes in-frame clones alone and lacks a portion of them. This sample carries 200,000 to 250,000 clones, around 80% of them seen once, and the ten largest clones take about 1.7%. Source material: PBMCs. The receptors shown here come from a man aged 50 to 60 in good health and CMV-seronegative. The CDR3 runs from the conserved cysteine through the conserved F or W. The order of the fields is D gene, J gene, V gene, clone size, CDR3 protein, CDR3 DNA. D genes are given only for firm matches. Part of the rows lack a size; the others show once, few, many or a class for expanded clones.

- TRBJ1-1 TRBV6-6 once CASSYTGNTEAFF TGTGCCAGCAGTTACACGGGGAACACTGAAGCTTTCTTT
- TRBJ2-6 TRBV28 - CASSFVSGANVLTF TGTGCCAGCAGTTTCGTCTCTGGGGCCAACGTCCTGACTTTC
- TRBJ2-6 TRBV9 - CASSVSYAINSGANVLTF TGTGCCAGCAGCGTATCCTACGCAATTAACTCTGGGGCCAACGTCCTGACTTTC
- TRBJ1-2 TRBV28 - CASGTNYGYTF TGTGCCAGCGGCACTAACTATGGCTACACCTTC
TRBD1 TRBJ1-1 TRBV9 few CASSPRQGNTEAFF TGTGCCAGCAGCCCTAGACAGGGAAACACTGAAGCTTTCTTT
TRBD1 TRBJ2-7 TRBV5-1 once CASSMGQTYEQYF TGCGCCAGCAGCATGGGACAGACCTACGAGCAGTACTTC
- TRBJ2-3 TRBV7-3 - CASSPRRGPADTDTQYF TGTGCCAGCAGCCCCCGCCGTGGGCCAGCGGACACAGATACGCAGTATTTT
TRBD2 TRBJ2-3 TRBV13 - CASSETSGSPLAYF TGTGCCAGCAGCGAAACTAGCGGGTCTCCCCTTGCGTATTTT
- TRBJ2-2 TRBV2 - CASSAWSRGGTGELFF TGTGCCAGCAGTGCATGGAGTCGGGGAGGAACCGGGGAGCTGTTTTTT
- TRBJ2-5 TRBV6-6 - CASSYQQGGQETQYF TGTGCCAGCAGTTACCAACAGGGGGGGCAAGAGACCCAGTACTTC
- TRBJ2-2 TRBV30 - CAWAHGELFF TGTGCCTGGGCACACGGGGAGCTGTTTTTT
TRBD1 TRBJ2-3 TRBV6-6 - CASRNRGDTQYF TGTGCCAGCAGAAACAGGGGGGATACGCAGTATTTT
- TRBJ1-4 TRBV21-1 - CARDAGTGWGNEKLFF TGTGCCAGGGACGCCGGGACAGGGTGGGGTAATGAAAAACTGTTTTTT
TRBD1 TRBJ1-3 TRBV27 - CASKVQGSGNTIYF TGTGCCAGCAAAGTACAGGGGTCTGGAAACACCATATATTTT
TRBD1 TRBJ1-2 TRBV4-1 - CASSHGQGVYGYTF TGCGCCAGCAGCCACGGACAGGGAGTCTATGGCTACACCTTC
TRBD1 TRBJ2-7 TRBV13 few CASSPTIQGKTYEQYF TGTGCCAGCAGCCCCACAATACAGGGGAAAACCTACGAGCAGTACTTC
- TRBJ2-1 TRBV19 once CASSIGSSYNEQFF TGTGCCAGTAGTATAGGGAGCTCCTACAATGAGCAGTTCTTC
TRBD1 TRBJ1-4 TRBV5-1 - CASSPRQGPNEKLFF TGCGCCAGCAGCCCTAGACAGGGACCGAATGAAAAACTGTTTTTT
TRBD1 TRBJ2-7 TRBV19 - CASSILGQPEQYF TGTGCCAGTAGTATTCTGGGACAGCCCGAGCAGTACTTC
TRBD1 TRBJ2-7 TRBV5-1 - CASSPGTGTHEQYF TGCGCCAGCAGCCCCGGGACAGGGACTCACGAGCAGTACTTC
- TRBJ1-3 TRBV4-2 - CASSQPSDRTATSGNTIYF TGTGCCAGCAGCCAACCCTCTGACCGGACTGCGACCTCTGGAAACACCATATATTTT
TRBD1 TRBJ1-2 TRBV19 - CASSTASGQGYGYTF TGTGCCAGTAGTACCGCTTCGGGACAGGGTTATGGCTACACCTTC